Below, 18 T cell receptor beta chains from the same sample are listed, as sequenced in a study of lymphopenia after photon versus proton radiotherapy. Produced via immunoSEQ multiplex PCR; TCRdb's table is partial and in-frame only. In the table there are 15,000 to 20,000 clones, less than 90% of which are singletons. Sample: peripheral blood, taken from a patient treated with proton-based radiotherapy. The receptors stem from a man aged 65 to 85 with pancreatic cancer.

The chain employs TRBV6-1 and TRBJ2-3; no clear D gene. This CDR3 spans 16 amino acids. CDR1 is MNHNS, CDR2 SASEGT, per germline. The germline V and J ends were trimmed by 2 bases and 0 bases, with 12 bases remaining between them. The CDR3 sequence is CASSENSRPSTDTQYF. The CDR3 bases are TGTGCCAGCAGTGAAAACTCGCGCCCTAGCACAGATACGCAGTATTTT.

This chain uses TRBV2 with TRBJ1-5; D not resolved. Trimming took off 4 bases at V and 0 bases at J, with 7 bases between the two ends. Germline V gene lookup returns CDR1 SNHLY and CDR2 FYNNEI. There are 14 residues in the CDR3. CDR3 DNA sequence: TGTGCCAGCAGTGGGCAGTATAGCAATCAGCCCCAGCATTTT. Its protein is CASSGQYSNQPQHF.

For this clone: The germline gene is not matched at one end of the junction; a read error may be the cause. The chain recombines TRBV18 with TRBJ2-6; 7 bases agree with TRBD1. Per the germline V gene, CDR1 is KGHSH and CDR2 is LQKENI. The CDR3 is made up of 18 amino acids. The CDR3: CASSPRTGDNSGANVLTF. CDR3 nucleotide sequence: TGTGCCAGCTCCCCACGGACAGGCGATAACTCTGGGGCCAACGTCCTGACTTTC.

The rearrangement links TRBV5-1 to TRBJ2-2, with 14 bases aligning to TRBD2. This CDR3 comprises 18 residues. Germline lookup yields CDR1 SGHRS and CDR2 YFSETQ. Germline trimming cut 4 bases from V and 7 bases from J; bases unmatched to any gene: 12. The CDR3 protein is CASSGLAGGPYEGGELFF. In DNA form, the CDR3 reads TGCGCCAGCAGCGGACTAGCGGGAGGCCCTTATGAGGGCGGGGAGCTGTTTTTT.

For the CDR3, the DNA is TGTGCCAGCAGCTTAGCGGGAGACTTCTACGAGCAGTACTTC. This encodes CASSLAGDFYEQYF. This chain links TRBV7-9 with TRBJ2-7; D is perhaps TRBD2 (5 bases). The CDR3 contains 14 residues. The V end lost 0 bases, the J end lost 3 bases, and 9 bases lay between the germline ends. The germline CDR1 and CDR2 sequences are SEHNR and FQNEAQ (reference sequence). Filled out from reference TRBV7-9 and TRBJ2-7, the complete variable domain reads DTGVSQNPRHKITKRGQNVTFRCDPISEHNRLYWYRQTLGQGPEFLTYFQNEAQLEKSRLLSDRFSAERPKGSFSTLEIQRTEQGDSAMYLCASSLAGDFYEQYFGPGTRLTVT.

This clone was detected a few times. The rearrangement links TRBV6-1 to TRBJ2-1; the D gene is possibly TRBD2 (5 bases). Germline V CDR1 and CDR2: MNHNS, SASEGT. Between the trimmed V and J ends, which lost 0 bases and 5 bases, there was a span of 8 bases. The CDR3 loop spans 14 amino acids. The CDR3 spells CASSEAAGNNEQFF. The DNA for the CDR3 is TGTGCCAGCAGTGAAGCGGCGGGTAACAATGAGCAGTTCTTC.

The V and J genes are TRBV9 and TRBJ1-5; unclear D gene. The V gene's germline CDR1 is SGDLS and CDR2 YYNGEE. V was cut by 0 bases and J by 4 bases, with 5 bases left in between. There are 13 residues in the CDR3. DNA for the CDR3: TGTGCCAGCAGCGTAGTTCCTAATCAGCCCCAGCATTTT. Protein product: CASSVVPNQPQHF.

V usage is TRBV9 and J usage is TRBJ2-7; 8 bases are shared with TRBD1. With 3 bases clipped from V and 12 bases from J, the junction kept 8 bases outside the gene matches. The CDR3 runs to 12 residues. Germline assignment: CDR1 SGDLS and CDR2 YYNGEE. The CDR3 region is CASSASGQGPYF. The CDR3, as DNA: TGTGCCAGCAGCGCCAGCGGACAGGGTCCGTACTTC.

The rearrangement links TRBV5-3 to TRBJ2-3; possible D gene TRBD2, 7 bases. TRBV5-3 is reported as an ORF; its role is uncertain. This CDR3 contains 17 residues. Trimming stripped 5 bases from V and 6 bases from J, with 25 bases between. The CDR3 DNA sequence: TGTGCCAGAAGTATTGAGGGGCGGGGGCCCCAACCTGATACGCAGTATTTT. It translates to CARSIEGRGPQPDTQYF.

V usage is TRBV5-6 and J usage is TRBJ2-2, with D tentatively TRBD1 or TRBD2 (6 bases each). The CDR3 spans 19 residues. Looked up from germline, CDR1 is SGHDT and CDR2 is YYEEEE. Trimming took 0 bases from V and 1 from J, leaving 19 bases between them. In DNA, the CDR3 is TGTGCCAGCAGCTTGGGGTCGGCGGGACATATGTTGAACACCGGGGAGCTGTTTTTT. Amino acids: CASSLGSAGHMLNTGELFF.

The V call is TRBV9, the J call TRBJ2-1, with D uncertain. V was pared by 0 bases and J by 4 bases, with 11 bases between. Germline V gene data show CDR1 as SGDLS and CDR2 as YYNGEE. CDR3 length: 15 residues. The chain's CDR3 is CASSVGLALYNEQFF. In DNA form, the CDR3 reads TGTGCCAGCAGCGTAGGTTTAGCCTTGTACAATGAGCAGTTCTTC.

DNA of the CDR3: TGTGCCTGGAGTGTACGTTATCCCGGGGGGTTGAGAACTGAAGCTTTCTTT. Its protein is CAWSVRYPGGLRTEAFF. V is TRBV30 and J is TRBJ1-1, with D tentatively TRBD1 (5 bases). The CDR3 spans 17 residues. With 0 bases removed from V and 5 bases from J, the gap between germline ends came to 22 bases. Germline CDR1 GTSNPN, CDR2 SVGIG (reference sequence).

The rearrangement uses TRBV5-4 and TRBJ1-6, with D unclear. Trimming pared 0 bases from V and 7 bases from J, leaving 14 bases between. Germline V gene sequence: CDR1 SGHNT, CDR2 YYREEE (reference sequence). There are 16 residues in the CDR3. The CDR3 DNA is TGTGCCAGCAGCTTGGGGCTGGGAAAGAAGAATTCACCCCTCCACTTT. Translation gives CASSLGLGKKNSPLHF. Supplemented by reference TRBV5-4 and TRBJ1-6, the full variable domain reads ETGVTQSPTHLIKTRGQQVTLRCSSQSGHNTVSWYQQALGQGPQFIFQYYREEENGRGNFPPRFSGLQFPNYSSELNVNALELDDSALYLCASSLGLGKKNSPLHFGNGTRLTVT.

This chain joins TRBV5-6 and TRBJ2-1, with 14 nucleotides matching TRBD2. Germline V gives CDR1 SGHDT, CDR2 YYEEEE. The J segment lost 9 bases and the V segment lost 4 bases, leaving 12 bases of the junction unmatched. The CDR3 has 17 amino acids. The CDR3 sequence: CASSRPGLAGAMGEQFF. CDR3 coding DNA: TGTGCCAGCAGCAGGCCGGGACTAGCGGGAGCGATGGGTGAGCAGTTCTTC.

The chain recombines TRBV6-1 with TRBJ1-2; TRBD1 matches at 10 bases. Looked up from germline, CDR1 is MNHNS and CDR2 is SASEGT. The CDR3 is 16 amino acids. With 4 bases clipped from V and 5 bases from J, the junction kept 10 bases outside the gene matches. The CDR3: CASSAQTGGVSYGYTF. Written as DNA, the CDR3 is TGTGCCAGCAGTGCCCAGACAGGGGGCGTTAGTTATGGCTACACCTTC.

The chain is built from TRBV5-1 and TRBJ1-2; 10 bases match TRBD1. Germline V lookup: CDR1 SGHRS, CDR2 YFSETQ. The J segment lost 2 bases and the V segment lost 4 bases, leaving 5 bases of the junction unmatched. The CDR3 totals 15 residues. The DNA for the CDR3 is TGCGCCAGCAGCCCGGGGGGACAGGGGAACTATGGCTACACCTTC. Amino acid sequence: CASSPGGQGNYGYTF.

The CDR3 spells CASSLTVSWGNEQFF. Here the CDR3 DNA reads TGTGCCAGCAGCTTAACCGTCAGCTGGGGGAACGAGCAGTTCTTC. The chain combines TRBV11-3 with TRBJ2-1; TRBD1 or TRBD2 may be the D gene (5 bases each). V was clipped by 2 bases and J by 10 bases, with 18 bases between them. Germline loops: CDR1 SGHNT, CDR2 YENEEA. The CDR3 spans 15 residues.

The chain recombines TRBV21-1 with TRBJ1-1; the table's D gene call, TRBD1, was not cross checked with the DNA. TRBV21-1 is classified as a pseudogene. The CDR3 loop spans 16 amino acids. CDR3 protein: CASSPSGRGPGTEAFF. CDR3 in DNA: TGTGCCAGCAGCCCATCAGGCAGGGGGCCGGGAACTGAAGCTTTCTTT.